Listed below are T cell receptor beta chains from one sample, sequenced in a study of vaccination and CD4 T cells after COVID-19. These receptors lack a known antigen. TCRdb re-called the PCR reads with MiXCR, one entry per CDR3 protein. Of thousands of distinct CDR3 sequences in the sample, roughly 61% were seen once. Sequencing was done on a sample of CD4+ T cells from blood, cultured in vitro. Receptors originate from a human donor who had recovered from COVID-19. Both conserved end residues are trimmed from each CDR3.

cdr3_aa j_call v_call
ASSETSTGELF TRBJ2-2 TRBV6-4
ASRRTLEGEQY TRBJ2-7 TRBV5-4
ASSQSPRELF TRBJ2-2 TRBV21-1
ATSDPRDAPYEQY TRBJ2-7 TRBV24-1
ASTGKGGYT TRBJ1-2 TRBV19
ASKQGVTDTQY TRBJ2-3 TRBV6-2/TRBV6-3
ASSLIRTGLNQPQH TRBJ1-5 TRBV27
SARVGSGVGRTDTQY TRBJ2-3 TRBV20-1
SARVNSGANVLT TRBJ2-6 TRBV20-1
SAPTGGWETQY TRBJ2-5 TRBV20-1
SARGMADEKLF TRBJ1-4 TRBV20-1
ASGMRLAGVADTQY TRBJ2-3 TRBV6-4
ASSEAQGAEAF TRBJ1-1 TRBV2
ASSLFDPKSARRF TRBJ2-1 TRBV27
ASSSTSPYGYT TRBJ1-2 TRBV5-1
ASSRGGARAGELF TRBJ2-2 TRBV7-2
SAKVGDTEAF TRBJ1-1 TRBV20-1